The present entry profiles one T cell receptor (beta chain) with its context. Germline lookup yields CDR1 SGHRS and CDR2 YFSETQ. The CDR3 runs 15 residues. With 6 bases clipped from V and 8 bases from J, the junction kept 14 bases outside the gene matches. TCRdb reprocessed the RT-PCR reads with MiXCR, giving one entry per CDR3 protein. The sample contains fewer than 800,000 distinct CDR3 sequences, 14% of which appear only once. The receptor was isolated from a female donor in good health, serving as a healthy control. Sequencing was done on a sample of memory CD4+ T cells from blood. V is TRBV5-1 and J is TRBJ2-1; 7 nucleotides line up with TRBD1. The CDR3 is CASTHGQETIYEQFF. CDR3 sequence (DNA): TGCGCCAGCACCCACGGACAGGAAACAATCTATGAGCAGTTCTTC.